Here is one T cell receptor beta chain with its context. The antigen remains unidentified. Cultured CD4+ T cell DNA was sequenced using the Oncomine TCR Beta short-read assay. The genomic DNA was obtained from cultured CD4+ T cells by extraction with the QIAamp micro DNA kit. Each CDR3 protein is one row after TCRdb ran MiXCR on the PCR reads. The sample contains roughly 16,000 distinct CDR3 sequences, 45% to 50% of which appear only once. Treatment: roughly ten-day PBMC culture with coronavirus spike peptide pools or control peptides (ViraFEST assay). Germline loops: CDR1 SGHVS, CDR2 FQNEAQ. The CDR3 extends over 15 amino acids. V was clipped by 5 bases and J by 0 bases, with 11 bases between them. The data were obtained in a study of vaccination and CD4 T cells after COVID-19.

V and J are TRBV7-8 and TRBJ2-1; D call uncertain. The sequencing input was CD4+ T cells from blood, cultured in vitro. This receptor was taken from a human donor who had recovered from COVID-19. CDR3 sequence: CASSLGLSSYNEQFF. The CDR3 bases are TGTGCCAGCAGCCTAGGGCTTAGCTCCTACAATGAGCAGTTCTTC.